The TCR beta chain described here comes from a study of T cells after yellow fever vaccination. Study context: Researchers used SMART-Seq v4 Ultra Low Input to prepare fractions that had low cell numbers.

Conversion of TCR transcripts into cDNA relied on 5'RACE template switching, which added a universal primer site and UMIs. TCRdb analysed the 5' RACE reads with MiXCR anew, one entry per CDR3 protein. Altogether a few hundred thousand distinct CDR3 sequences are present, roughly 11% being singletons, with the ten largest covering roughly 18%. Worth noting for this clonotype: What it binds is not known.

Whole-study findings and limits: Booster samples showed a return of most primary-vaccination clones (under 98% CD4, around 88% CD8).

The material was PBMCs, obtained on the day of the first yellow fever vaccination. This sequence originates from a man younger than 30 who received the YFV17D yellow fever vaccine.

CDR3 nucleotide sequence: TGTGCCAGCAGTTTGGAGGTCAGCTTCTACGAGCAGTACTTC. Encoded protein: CASSLEVSFYEQYF. The chain has TRBV12-3 or TRBV12-4 and TRBJ2-7, with D perhaps matching TRBD2 (5 bases). The V and J ends lost 3 bases and 3 bases respectively, with 12 bases between them. CDR3 length: 14 amino acids.